The following is a TCR beta chain sequence with its context. Its antigen is currently unknown. This sample stems from a study of T-cell memory formation after mild COVID-19. At the level of the study: Clusters were largely donor specific.

Study outcomes and limitations: Mainly CM and EM harbored the contracting CD4+ clones; mainly EMRA harbored the CD8+ ones.

Trimming shortened V by 1 base and J by 5 bases, and 13 bases separated the two germline ends. CDR3 length: 15 amino acids. Germline-derived CDR1 and CDR2 are MDHEN and SYDVKM. TCRdb reprocessed the 5' RACE reads via MiXCR and lists one record per CDR3 protein. The sample yields 470,000 or so distinct CDR3 sequences, under 20% seen once. The receptor was isolated from a man younger than 30 who had mild COVID-19 (a few samples of this study predate the infection). Cell type and time point are not known. V is TRBV28 and J is TRBJ2-3, with a weak D call TRBD1 (5 bases). Sequenced material: PBMCs or a T cell subset sorted from them (not recorded which). CDR3 residues: CASSLLGRAGDTQYF. For the CDR3, the DNA is TGTGCCAGCAGTTTATTAGGCAGGGCAGGAGATACGCAGTATTTT.